The next 22 T cell receptor beta chains were all read from a single sample in a study of T cell changes during pregnancy in multiple sclerosis. Assay: immunoSEQ multiplex PCR; the TCRdb copy retains only in-frame clones and omits some. The sample has about 18,000 clones; 88% are singletons. The sequences come from CD4+ T cells from peripheral blood mononuclear cells, collected in the first trimester of pregnancy. The receptor set was obtained from a female donor in good health, enrolled as a control in a pregnancy study.

The chain recombines TRBV6-1 with TRBJ2-1, with a weak D call TRBD1 (5 bases). Deletions cut 5 bases from V and 5 bases from J, with 16 bases between. The CDR3 spans 15 residues. CDR1 MNHNS and CDR2 SASEGT come from the germline V gene. CDR3 region: CASSNRWGLDNEQFF. DNA for the CDR3: TGTGCCAGCAGTAACAGGTGGGGTCTGGACAATGAGCAGTTCTTC.

CDR3 loop: CAWTLGTGVRYGYTF. In DNA, the CDR3 is TGTGCCTGGACCCTCGGGACAGGGGTTCGATATGGCTACACCTTC. V usage is TRBV30 and J usage is TRBJ1-2, with TRBD1 matching 10 bases. The CDR3 runs 15 residues. V shed 4 bases, J shed 5 bases, and the junction held 10 bases outside the gene matches. Germline lookup yields CDR1 GTSNPN and CDR2 SVGIG (reference sequence).

This chain joins TRBV15 and TRBJ1-5, with D possibly being TRBD1 (6 bases). Trimming left V 5 bases short and J 2 bases short, with 10 bases between. This CDR3 has 14 residues. CDR1 is LNHNV and CDR2 is YYDKDF in the germline V gene (reference sequence). The CDR3 coding sequence is TGTGCCACCAGCGCACAGGGCGGCAATCAGCCCCAGCATTTT. Its translation is CATSAQGGNQPQHF.

The rearrangement joins TRBV10-1 to TRBJ1-5, with 7 bases matching TRBD1. This CDR3 contains 15 residues. Trimming took 6 bases from V and 0 from J; bases not matched to a gene: 5. Germline V gives CDR1 WNHNN, CDR2 SYGVQD (reference sequence). CDR3 in amino acids: CASRAGGNSNQPQHF. The CDR3 DNA follows: TGCGCCAGCAGAGCAGGGGGAAATAGCAATCAGCCCCAGCATTTT.

This clone occurred once. The chain carries TRBV6-6 and TRBJ1-2, with TRBD1 identical over 8 bases. This CDR3 is built from 16 residues. The germline gives CDR1 MNHNY, CDR2 SVGAGI (reference sequence). The J segment lost 8 bases and the V segment lost 0 bases, leaving 11 bases of the junction unmatched. The DNA for the CDR3 is TGTGCCAGCAGTTACTCTCCCGGACAGGGAATCCAGGGCTACACCTTC. Its translation: CASSYSPGQGIQGYTF.

The gene calls are TRBV11-2 and TRBJ2-7; 12 bases map to TRBD2. Germline lookup yields CDR1 SGHAT and CDR2 FQNNGV. With V trimmed by 1 base and J by 5 bases, 3 bases remained unmatched. The CDR3 extends over 15 amino acids. CDR3 DNA: TGTGCCAGCAGCTTAGGACTAGCGGGAGAGGACGAGCAGTACTTC. This codes for CASSLGLAGEDEQYF.

The chain carries TRBV9 and TRBJ2-7, with 12 bases lining up with TRBD2. This CDR3 is built from 18 residues. J lost 0 bases, V lost 0 bases, and 7 bases had no gene match. Germline V gives CDR1 SGDLS, CDR2 YYNGEE. CDR3 DNA sequence: TGTGCCAGCAGCGTAGGGGCTAGCGGGAGGGGAAGCTCCTACGAGCAGTACTTC. This sequence encodes CASSVGASGRGSSYEQYF.

The chain has TRBV7-2 and TRBJ1-1; a possible D gene is TRBD1 (6 bases). This CDR3 is built from 14 residues. The V end lost 10 bases, the J end lost 6 bases, and 21 bases lay between the germline ends. Germline V gene data show CDR1 as SGHTA and CDR2 as FQGNSA. The chain's CDR3 is CATKRDITDPEAFF. The CDR3 bases are TGTGCCACAAAGCGGGACATTACTGATCCTGAAGCTTTCTTT.

The chain links TRBV10-2 to TRBJ2-7; TRBD1 matches 7 bases. The CDR3 extends over 15 amino acids. Unmatched junction bases numbered 5, after V lost 3 bases and J lost 0 bases. Germline V gives CDR1 WSHSY, CDR2 SAAADI. CDR3 nucleotides: TGCGCCAGCAGTGACGCGACAGGGAACTCCTACGAGCAGTACTTC. Translating gives CASSDATGNSYEQYF.

The chain uses TRBV25-1 and TRBJ2-7; weak D call: TRBD1 (6 bases). Germline loops: CDR1 MGHDK, CDR2 SYGVNS. This CDR3 spans 9 amino acids. V was clipped by 9 bases and J by 9 bases, with 9 bases between them. CDR3 in DNA: TGTGCCAGACACAGGGCGCAGTACTTC. Its protein product is CARHRAQYF.

The J gene is TRBJ2-3, the V gene TRBV29-1, with D uncertain. CDR1 is SQVTM, CDR2 ANQGSEA, per germline. The ends were cut back, 3 bases at V and 6 bases at J, with 16 bases in the middle. This CDR3 comprises 14 residues. The CDR3 region is CSVEVWQAGDTQYF. CDR3 in DNA: TGCAGCGTTGAGGTCTGGCAGGCAGGCGATACGCAGTATTTT.

The chain uses TRBV10-3 and TRBJ1-5; D gene ambiguous. There are 14 residues in the CDR3. The germline V and J ends were trimmed by 0 bases and 1 base, with 4 bases remaining between them. CDR1 and CDR2 (germline): ENHRY, SYGVKD. CDR3 nucleotide sequence: TGTGCCATCAGTGAGTCGGGCAGCAATCAGCCCCAGCATTTT. It yields the protein CAISESGSNQPQHF.

The chain recombines TRBV13 with TRBJ2-4; 11 bases align to TRBD2. Unmatched junction bases numbered 11, after V lost 1 base and J lost 0 bases. CDR3 length equals 20 residues. Per the germline V gene, CDR1 is PRHDT and CDR2 is FYEKMQ (reference sequence). The CDR3 nucleotides are TGTGCCAGCAGCTTAGAGGGCTCTAGCGGGGGGACCCTAGCCAAAAACATTCAGTACTTC. Its translation is CASSLEGSSGGTLAKNIQYF.

This rearrangement joins TRBV29-1 to TRBJ2-1; 12 nucleotides match TRBD1. CDR1 is SQVTM, CDR2 ANQGSEA, per germline. This CDR3 spans 15 amino acids. V was clipped by 6 bases and J by 7 bases; unmatched bases: 10. The CDR3 DNA reads as TGCAGCGTGGGGGCCGGGACAGGGGGCGGGAATGAGCAGTTCTTC. Protein sequence: CSVGAGTGGGNEQFF.

This chain joins TRBV19 and TRBJ2-1; D is perhaps TRBD1 (6 bases). V was shortened by 3 bases and J by 8 bases, with 14 bases between the two germline ends. CDR1 LNHDA and CDR2 SQIVND come from the germline V gene (reference sequence). This CDR3 contains 14 residues. The CDR3 here is CASSMDSRIYEQFF. The CDR3 nucleotides are TGTGCCAGTAGTATGGACAGTAGAATCTATGAGCAGTTCTTC.

This rearrangement joins TRBV7-9 to TRBJ2-3, with 7 bases that match TRBD2. The CDR3 runs to 17 residues. CDR1 is SEHNR, CDR2 FQNEAQ, per germline (reference sequence). After removal of 2 bases from V and 1 base from J, the junction contained 9 bases not matched to a gene. The CDR3 DNA follows: TGTGCCAGCAGCTTACGTAGTGGCGGGGGTCGCACAGATACGCAGTATTTT. This encodes CASSLRSGGGRTDTQYF. Using reference TRBV7-9 and TRBJ2-3 for the parts outside the CDR3, the full variable domain is DTGVSQNPRHKITKRGQNVTFRCDPISEHNRLYWYRQTLGQGPEFLTYFQNEAQLEKSRLLSDRFSAERPKGSFSTLEIQRTEQGDSAMYLCASSLRSGGGRTDTQYFGPGTRLTVL.

This chain links TRBV6-1 with TRBJ1-5; possible D gene TRBD1, 5 bases. Germline V lookup: CDR1 MNHNS, CDR2 SASEGT. This CDR3 region has 14 residues. V was shortened by 2 bases and J by 4 bases, with 9 bases between the two germline ends. The CDR3 sequence is CASSENGGNQPQHF. Written as DNA, the CDR3 is TGTGCCAGCAGTGAAAACGGGGGAAATCAGCCCCAGCATTTT.

V gene TRBV10-3 combines with J gene TRBJ1-2; 9 positions match TRBD1. Germline lookup yields CDR1 ENHRY and CDR2 SYGVKD. There are 14 residues in the CDR3. The V and J ends lost 11 bases and 6 bases, in that order; junction bases with no gene match: 13. Written as DNA, the CDR3 is TGTGCCGCTTGGGCCTCTGACAGGGGGGATGGCTACACCTTC. Its translation: CAAWASDRGDGYTF.

This chain joins TRBV7-9 and TRBJ1-2, with no clear D. V was trimmed by 0 bases and J by 8 bases, leaving 16 bases between them. The CDR3 covers 15 residues. Germline V gene lookup returns CDR1 SEHNR and CDR2 FQNEAQ (reference sequence). CDR3: CASSLAGSAAGGYTF. CDR3 coding DNA: TGTGCCAGCAGCTTAGCGGGGTCGGCTGCGGGGGGCTACACCTTC.

The rearrangement joins TRBV14 to TRBJ2-1; 9 bases are a match to TRBD1. The trim removed 0 bases at V and 6 bases at J, leaving 9 bases unmatched. Germline CDR1 is SGHDN and CDR2 is FVKESK. CDR3 size: 17 residues. The CDR3 DNA follows: TGTGCCAGCAGCCAAGACCTGCCCGGGACAGGGACCAATGAGCAGTTCTTC. Translating gives CASSQDLPGTGTNEQFF. The full variable domain, its missing parts supplied by reference TRBV14 and TRBJ2-1, is EAGVTQFPSHSVIEKGQTVTLRCDPISGHDNLYWYRRVMGKEIKFLLHFVKESKQDESGMPNNRFLAERTGGTYSTLKVQPAELEDSGVYFCASSQDLPGTGTNEQFFGPGTRLTVL.

Of note for this clone: An end of the junction does not agree with germline; a read error may underlie this. The DNA for the CDR3 is TGCGCCAGCACACTAGCGGGGGAAGTCGGGGAGCCGTTTTTT. Protein sequence: CASTLAGEVGEPFF. The J gene is TRBJ2-2, the V gene TRBV5-1, with TRBD2 matching 11 bases. Germline V lookup: CDR1 SGHRS, CDR2 YFSETQ. The CDR3 sequence is 14 residues long.

CDR3: CAGSSQGQWDEQYF. DNA for the CDR3: TGTGCCGGATCAAGTCAGGGGCAATGGGACGAGCAGTACTTC. This sequence joins TRBV6-1 and TRBJ2-7, with D perhaps matching TRBD1 (6 bases). The CDR3 runs to 14 residues. Trimming cost V 11 bases and J 5 bases, with 22 bases left between them. Per the germline V gene, CDR1 is MNHNS and CDR2 is SASEGT.